This entry describes one TCR beta chain. The data were obtained in a study of shared clonotypes between healthy human individuals. Using immunoSEQ multiplex PCR, the repertoire was profiled, and TCRdb retains in-frame clones only, with some absent. The profile shows about 1 million clones, approximately 76% of them singletons. CDR1 and CDR2 from the germline V gene are MNHEY and SVGAGI. The CDR3 covers 16 residues. Trimming cost V 0 bases and J 1 base, with 11 bases left between them. The specimen sequenced was memory CD4+ T cells sorted from blood. Subset: CD45RA-negative fraction. The receptor was isolated from a man aged 18 to 29 in good health. The V gene is TRBV6-5, the J gene TRBJ2-3; D may be TRBD1 or TRBD2 (5 bases each). Written as DNA, the CDR3 is TGTGCCAGCAGTTACTCGAAGAGGGGAGGCACAGATACGCAGTATTTT. Translation gives CASSYSKRGGTDTQYF.